Below are 20 T cell receptor beta chains sequenced from a single sample in a study of control samples from healthy donors and cancer patients. The protocol was immunoSEQ multiplex PCR, while the TCRdb copy is restricted to in-frame clones and leaves out a portion. The sample holds about 74,000 clones; around nine tenths are singletons and the top ten take more than 5%. The sequencing sample was made of blood. Receptors originate from a woman in her forties or fifties in good health.

V usage is TRBV9 and J usage is TRBJ2-7; 10 bases are shared with TRBD2. Trimming cost V 1 base and J 4 bases; bases outside gene matches: 8. Germline values: CDR1 SGDLS, CDR2 YYNGEE. The CDR3 has 16 amino acids. The CDR3: CASSVISSGGSYEQYF. CDR3 nucleotide sequence: TGTGCCAGCAGCGTAATTTCTAGCGGGGGAAGTTACGAGCAGTACTTC.

The chain has TRBV30 and TRBJ1-4; 7 bases fit TRBD1. CDR3 length equals 15 residues. V was clipped by 4 bases and J by 8 bases; unmatched bases: 13. The V gene's germline CDR1 is GTSNPN and CDR2 SVGIG (reference sequence). CDR3 coding DNA: TGTGCCTGGAATCTCCCCGGAACAGGGGACGAAAAACTGTTTTTT. Residues: CAWNLPGTGDEKLFF.

This chain connects TRBV15 to TRBJ2-3, with TRBD2 identical over 8 bases. V was pared by 2 bases and J by 1 base, with 5 bases of the junction left unmatched. CDR3 length equals 16 residues. Germline CDR1 is LNHNV and CDR2 is YYDKDF (reference sequence). The CDR3 sequence: CATSRSGRGGTDTQYF. DNA of the CDR3: TGTGCCACCAGCAGATCGGGGCGGGGGGGCACAGATACGCAGTATTTT.

The table lists this clone with a few counts. This rearrangement joins TRBV27 to TRBJ2-2; D uncertain. V lost 5 bases and J 11 bases, leaving 18 bases between the germline ends. The CDR3 extends over 14 amino acids. Germline V lookup: CDR1 MNHEY, CDR2 SMNVEV (reference sequence). The CDR3 nucleotides are TGTGCCAGCAGTCTTTATTCCGGGTCCCAAGAGCTGTTTTTT. Translation: CASSLYSGSQELFF.

The count of this clone is one. The V gene is TRBV6-5, the J gene TRBJ2-4; D assignment may be TRBD1 or TRBD2 (7 bases each). The CDR3 sequence is 13 residues long. Germline V gene data show CDR1 as MNHEY and CDR2 as SVGAGI. V was pared by 8 bases and J by 7 bases, with 15 bases between. The CDR3 sequence is CASSGTAGNIQYF. The CDR3 bases are TGTGCCAGCTCCGGGACAGCGGGGAACATTCAGTACTTC.

The chain carries TRBV4-2 and TRBJ2-3, with 11 nucleotides matching TRBD2. The V and J ends lost 1 base and 6 bases, in that order; junction bases with no gene match: 12. Germline lookup yields CDR1 LGHNA and CDR2 YNFKEQ. The CDR3 sequence is 18 residues long. CDR3 sequence: CASSQVGIAGGPADTQYF. CDR3 coding DNA: TGTGCCAGCAGCCAAGTAGGGATAGCGGGGGGGCCAGCTGATACGCAGTATTTT.

The CDR3 here is CASSSRTASNTGELFF. For the CDR3, the DNA is TGTGCCAGCAGCTCAAGGACAGCCTCCAACACCGGGGAGCTGTTTTTT. The chain employs TRBV7-8 and TRBJ2-2; D is perhaps TRBD1 (6 bases). V was cut by 4 bases and J by 2 bases, with 14 bases left in between. The CDR3 spans 16 residues. Germline V gives CDR1 SGHVS, CDR2 FQNEAQ.

This sequence joins TRBV12-3 or TRBV12-4 and TRBJ1-1; the D is unclear. The V and J ends lost 5 bases and 6 bases respectively, with 10 bases between them. The CDR3 totals 12 residues. The CDR3 here is CASSGLTSEAFF. The CDR3 coding sequence is TGTGCCAGCAGTGGACTGACCTCTGAAGCTTTCTTT.

The rearrangement joins TRBV6-5 to TRBJ1-5, with a possible D match to TRBD1 (5 bases). The V gene lost 4 bases and the J gene lost 2 bases, with 6 bases spanning the gap. CDR3 length: 13 amino acids. CDR1 is MNHEY and CDR2 is SVGAGI in the germline V gene. CDR3 residues: CASSLTGNQPQHF. The DNA of the CDR3 is TGTGCCAGCAGTTTGACAGGCAATCAGCCCCAGCATTTT.

The CDR3 region has the DNA TGTGCCAGCAGAGGGCGGCAGAACACTGAAGCTTTCTTT. As protein: CASRGRQNTEAFF. The J gene is TRBJ1-1, the V gene TRBV27; no reliable D call. The CDR3 spans 13 residues. Germline assignment: CDR1 MNHEY and CDR2 SMNVEV (reference sequence). Between the trimmed V and J ends, which lost 6 bases and 1 base, there was a span of 9 bases.

The chain carries TRBV5-6 and TRBJ1-5, with a weak D call TRBD1 (5 bases). V was pared by 6 bases and J by 0 bases, with 10 bases between. CDR3 length equals 14 residues. CDR1 and CDR2 from the germline V gene are SGHDT and YYEEEE. The CDR3 here is CASTSGASNQPQHF. For the CDR3, the DNA is TGTGCCAGCACCAGCGGGGCTAGCAATCAGCCCCAGCATTTT.

The chain combines TRBV6-5 with TRBJ1-2; 10 nucleotides agree with TRBD1. Looked up from germline, CDR1 is MNHEY and CDR2 is SVGAGI. The CDR3 is 12 amino acids. V lost 8 bases to trimming and J lost 7 bases; unmatched junction nucleotides: 4. CDR3 sequence (DNA): TGTGCCAGCGGACAGGGGGGTTTTGGCTACACCTTC. Translation: CASGQGGFGYTF.

J is TRBJ1-2 and V is TRBV6-5, with D possibly being TRBD1 (6 bases). CDR3 length: 13 residues. Germline assignment: CDR1 MNHEY and CDR2 SVGAGI. Trimming pared 6 bases from V and 4 bases from J, leaving 12 bases between. The CDR3 is CASRSTGPYGYTF. In DNA form, the CDR3 reads TGTGCCAGCAGGTCGACAGGCCCCTATGGCTACACCTTC.

The chain carries TRBV5-6 and TRBJ1-2; the D is unclear. This CDR3 has 16 residues. CDR1 SGHDT and CDR2 YYEEEE come from the germline V gene. V shed 1 base and J shed 4 bases, with 17 bases lying between them. CDR3 amino acids: CASSLSVHIKTYGYTF. The CDR3, as DNA: TGTGCCAGCAGCTTGTCTGTCCATATCAAGACCTATGGCTACACCTTC.

V is TRBV2 and J is TRBJ1-4; D is uncertain. CDR3 length: 14 amino acids. The germline CDR1 and CDR2 sequences are SNHLY and FYNNEI. V was trimmed by 4 bases and J by 4 bases, leaving 10 bases between them. The CDR3 sequence is CASSGGQHNEKLFF. The CDR3 DNA is TGTGCCAGCAGTGGGGGTCAGCATAATGAAAAACTGTTTTTT.

This clone was observed a few times. The chain links TRBV6-1 to TRBJ1-2; unclear D gene. In germline, CDR1 is MNHNS, CDR2 SASEGT. The CDR3 has 16 amino acids. Trimming took 2 bases from V and 4 from J, leaving 17 bases between them. The CDR3 region is CASSETEQAWGYGYTF. CDR3 nucleotide sequence: TGTGCCAGCAGTGAAACCGAGCAGGCCTGGGGCTATGGCTACACCTTC.

V usage is TRBV19 and J usage is TRBJ1-2; the match to TRBD1 covers 8 bases. Trimming cost V 6 bases and J 5 bases; bases outside gene matches: 2. Germline V gene data show CDR1 as LNHDA and CDR2 as SQIVND (reference sequence). The CDR3 covers 12 residues. Here the CDR3 reads CASRQGEYGYTF. The CDR3 bases are TGTGCCAGTAGACAGGGGGAGTATGGCTACACCTTC.

The count of this clone is one. This sequence joins TRBV5-1 and TRBJ2-3, with D unclear. This CDR3 has 14 amino acids. Germline assignment: CDR1 SGHRS and CDR2 YFSETQ. The V gene lost 4 bases and the J gene lost 1 base, with 10 bases spanning the gap. The CDR3 DNA reads TGCGCCAGCAGCCGGGCTTTGGGCACAGATACGCAGTATTTT. The encoded protein is CASSRALGTDTQYF. The variable domain in full, completed from reference TRBV5-1 and TRBJ2-3, reads KAGVTQTPRYLIKTRGQQVTLSCSPISGHRSVSWYQQTPGQGLQFLFEYFSETQRNKGNFPGRFSGRQFSNSRSEMNVSTLELGDSALYLCASSRALGTDTQYFGPGTRLTVL.

V usage is TRBV14 and J usage is TRBJ2-7, with a weak D call TRBD1 (5 bases). V was cut by 3 bases and J by 0 bases, with 15 bases left in between. In germline, CDR1 is SGHDN, CDR2 FVKESK. The CDR3 runs to 16 residues. The CDR3 sequence: CASSHWTNGSSYEQYF. The CDR3 nucleotides are TGTGCCAGCAGCCATTGGACAAACGGAAGCTCCTACGAGCAGTACTTC.

The chain combines TRBV2 with TRBJ1-1; no reliable D call. The CDR3 extends over 14 amino acids. Germline-derived CDR1 and CDR2 are SNHLY and FYNNEI. With 7 bases removed from V and 2 bases from J, the gap between germline ends came to 14 bases. The CDR3 here is CASMRSRANTEAFF. CDR3 in DNA: TGTGCCAGCATGAGGTCGAGGGCAAACACTGAAGCTTTCTTT. Together with reference TRBV2 and TRBJ1-1, the CDR3 gives the full variable domain: EPEVTQTPSHQVTQMGQEVILRCVPISNHLYFYWYRQILGQKVEFLVSFYNNEISEKSEIFDDQFSVERPDGSNFTLKIRSTKLEDSAMYFCASMRSRANTEAFFGQGTRLTVV.